This is a list of T cell receptor beta chains from one sample in a study of cytomegalovirus exposure and HLA in healthy donors. Here immunoSEQ multiplex PCR was the method, and the copy in TCRdb shows in-frame clones only, minus some. This table holds 100,000 to 150,000 clones, around 72% found once. Sequences were obtained from PBMCs. The receptors were gathered from a woman between 40 and 50 years old in good health and CMV-seropositive. CDR3s leave out the opening cysteine and the closing phenylalanine or tryptophan. The order of the fields is J gene, clone size, V gene, CDR3 protein. Rows give clone size only sometimes, using once, few, many, or a class for an expanded clone.

J gene: TRBJ2-2
clone size: NA
V gene: TRBV5-1
CDR3 protein: ASSKTSGGAGTGELF

J gene: TRBJ1-1
clone size: NA
V gene: TRBV9
CDR3 protein: ASSSRWGRDTEAF

J gene: TRBJ2-2
clone size: NA
V gene: TRBV25-1
CDR3 protein: ASSNTGTGELF

J gene: TRBJ1-2
clone size: NA
V gene: TRBV19
CDR3 protein: ASSNRDRRLLT

J gene: TRBJ1-1
clone size: NA
V gene: TRBV27
CDR3 protein: ASSLLGQGVTEAF

J gene: TRBJ2-7
clone size: NA
V gene: TRBV18
CDR3 protein: ASSPPRDRVYEQY

J gene: TRBJ1-1
clone size: NA
V gene: TRBV19
CDR3 protein: ASTLEGGVNTEAF

J gene: TRBJ1-1
clone size: NA
V gene: TRBV14
CDR3 protein: ASSQVANANTEAF

J gene: TRBJ2-2
clone size: NA
V gene: TRBV2
CDR3 protein: ASSADRGRGNTGELF

J gene: NA
clone size: once
V gene: TRBV2
CDR3 protein: ASSAQRTPGEQY

J gene: TRBJ2-3
clone size: NA
V gene: TRBV14
CDR3 protein: ASSQGLAGSTDTQY

J gene: TRBJ2-7
clone size: NA
V gene: TRBV27
CDR3 protein: ASSLSSGFYEQY

J gene: TRBJ1-1
clone size: NA
V gene: TRBV5-1
CDR3 protein: ASSLQGVGTEAF

J gene: TRBJ1-1
clone size: NA
V gene: TRBV5-1
CDR3 protein: ASTGGDRDMNTEAF

J gene: TRBJ2-6
clone size: NA
V gene: TRBV29-1
CDR3 protein: SVGGGGANVLT

J gene: TRBJ1-1
clone size: NA
V gene: TRBV7-8
CDR3 protein: ASLLGPHTEAF

J gene: TRBJ1-6
clone size: NA
V gene: TRBV4-2
CDR3 protein: ASSQDPDRRNSPLH

J gene: TRBJ1-1
clone size: once
V gene: TRBV6-5
CDR3 protein: ASSPPGAEAF

J gene: TRBJ2-3
clone size: few
V gene: TRBV7-6
CDR3 protein: ASSLAGQGGDTQY

J gene: TRBJ2-4
clone size: NA
V gene: TRBV15
CDR3 protein: ATSRAGFVQY

J gene: TRBJ1-1
clone size: once
V gene: TRBV15
CDR3 protein: ATSRARDVHEAF

J gene: TRBJ1-1
clone size: NA
V gene: TRBV7-9
CDR3 protein: ASSLEGANTEAF

J gene: TRBJ2-7
clone size: NA
V gene: TRBV19
CDR3 protein: ASSPMLGGAYEQY

J gene: TRBJ1-5
clone size: NA
V gene: TRBV7-9
CDR3 protein: ASSPAGGDSNQPQH

J gene: TRBJ1-6
clone size: NA
V gene: TRBV4-2
CDR3 protein: ASSQVQGRSSPSPLH

J gene: TRBJ2-3
clone size: NA
V gene: TRBV6-1
CDR3 protein: ASGIPGPDTQY

J gene: TRBJ1-5
clone size: NA
V gene: TRBV2
CDR3 protein: ASSEGRYSNQPQH

J gene: TRBJ2-2
clone size: NA
V gene: TRBV29-1
CDR3 protein: SVIKSGVAGELF

J gene: TRBJ2-5
clone size: few
V gene: TRBV10-3
CDR3 protein: AISEGGLAGGQETQY

J gene: TRBJ1-2
clone size: once
V gene: TRBV5-1
CDR3 protein: ASSLEQGTGYT

J gene: TRBJ2-1
clone size: NA
V gene: TRBV5-4
CDR3 protein: ASSPTGTSGGLNNEQF

J gene: TRBJ2-7
clone size: few
V gene: TRBV7-2
CDR3 protein: ASSFQASSGVEQY

J gene: TRBJ2-7
clone size: once
V gene: TRBV10-3
CDR3 protein: AISESPGVISEQY

J gene: TRBJ1-1
clone size: NA
V gene: TRBV19
CDR3 protein: ASRGENTEAF

J gene: TRBJ1-2
clone size: once
V gene: TRBV27
CDR3 protein: ASSSKTGDGYT

J gene: TRBJ1-2
clone size: few
V gene: TRBV6-1
CDR3 protein: ASSRDRGRNYGYT